Below, 15 T cell receptor beta chains from the same sample are listed, as sequenced in a study of spatial heterogeneity in lung cancer. Specified time point: blood at routine non-recurrence follow-up after resection. TCRdb recomputed calls from the 5' RACE reads with MiXCR, one row per CDR3 protein. Among about 120,000 distinct CDR3 sequences, about 10% were seen once, and the ten largest hold around 24%. Sequences were derived from PBMCs, sampled at follow-up. These TCRs come from a female donor with early-stage non-small cell lung cancer.

This clonotype was observed many times. This chain uses TRBV2 with TRBJ1-5, with no clear D. CDR3 length: 14 residues. Germline CDR1 and CDR2: SNHLY and FYNNEI. Trimming took 3 bases from V and 0 from J, leaving 6 bases between them. The CDR3 bases are TGTGCCAGCAGTGAGATGATTAGCAATCAGCCCCAGCATTTT. As protein: CASSEMISNQPQHF. Drawing the rest from reference TRBV2 and TRBJ1-5, the complete variable domain is EPEVTQTPSHQVTQMGQEVILRCVPISNHLYFYWYRQILGQKVEFLVSFYNNEISEKSEIFDDQFSVERPDGSNFTLKIRSTKLEDSAMYFCASSEMISNQPQHFGDGTRLSIL.

This sequence joins TRBV7-2 and TRBJ2-3; 10 bases line up with TRBD2. After removal of 9 bases from V and 0 bases from J, the junction contained 12 bases not matched to a gene. Germline assignment: CDR1 SGHTA and CDR2 FQGNSA. CDR3 size: 17 residues. CDR3 DNA: TGTGCCAGTGCACGTAGCGGGAGGTCGGCTAGCACAGATACGCAGTATTTT. Protein sequence: CASARSGRSASTDTQYF.

There are many counts of this clonotype. V is TRBV28 and J is TRBJ1-1; D is uncertain. Trimming shortened V by 7 bases and J by 11 bases, and 23 bases separated the two germline ends. Germline V gives CDR1 MDHEN, CDR2 SYDVKM. The CDR3 sequence is 14 residues long. In nucleotides, the CDR3 is TGTGCCAGCAAATTCGGGCCCCAAGCGTTAGGGGCTTTCTTT. It encodes CASKFGPQALGAFF.

The V gene is TRBV24-1, the J gene TRBJ2-1; 16 bases are shared with TRBD2. Germline V gives CDR1 KGHDR, CDR2 SFDVKD. The CDR3 is 19 amino acids. V shed 3 bases, J shed 4 bases, and the junction held 8 bases outside the gene matches. Here the CDR3 reads CATSDPSGTSGRGYNEQFF. In DNA, the CDR3 is TGTGCCACCAGTGATCCCTCCGGGACTAGCGGGAGGGGGTACAATGAGCAGTTCTTC.

The gene calls are TRBV7-8 and TRBJ2-3; D remains unclear. Trimming took 2 bases from V and 2 from J, leaving 11 bases between them. The CDR3 spans 15 residues. Looked up from germline, CDR1 is SGHVS and CDR2 is FQNEAQ. CDR3 nucleotide sequence: TGTGCCAGCAGCTTAAGAGGCAGATTCACAGATACGCAGTATTTT. Its protein is CASSLRGRFTDTQYF.

The rearrangement links TRBV10-1 to TRBJ2-3; unclear D gene. Trimming removed 0 bases from V and 0 bases from J, with 7 bases in between. The CDR3 extends over 15 amino acids. CDR1 WNHNN and CDR2 SYGVQD come from the germline V gene (reference sequence). CDR3 sequence reads: CASSESAFSTDTQYF. CDR3 nucleotides: TGCGCCAGCAGTGAGTCAGCGTTCAGCACAGATACGCAGTATTTT.

This clonotype was counted at least ten times. The rearrangement uses TRBV6-6 and TRBJ1-1, with D possibly matching TRBD1 (5 bases). The CDR3 length is 16 residues. In germline, CDR1 is MNHNY, CDR2 SVGAGI (reference sequence). The V gene lost 2 bases and the J gene lost 1 base, with 14 bases spanning the gap. The CDR3 here is CASSYGQGYRNTEAFF. The DNA of the CDR3 is TGTGCCAGCAGTTACGGGCAGGGATACAGGAACACTGAAGCTTTCTTT.

The chain couples TRBV12-3 or TRBV12-4 to TRBJ2-1; D may be TRBD2 (6 bases). The V end lost 6 bases, the J end lost 7 bases, and 16 bases lay between the germline ends. The CDR3 has 14 amino acids. Written as DNA, the CDR3 is TGTGCCAGCAGACAAAGGACTACACAGAATGAGCAGTTCTTC. Protein product: CASRQRTTQNEQFF.

This clonotype has a handful of counts. V usage is TRBV29-1 and J usage is TRBJ1-2; 9 nucleotides match TRBD1. The trim removed 1 base at V and 2 bases at J, leaving 2 bases unmatched. CDR1 SQVTM and CDR2 ANQGSEA come from the germline V gene. The CDR3 is 14 residues long. The CDR3 DNA reads as TGCAGCGTTGAAGGGACAGGGGCCAACTATGGCTACACCTTC. Its translation is CSVEGTGANYGYTF.

The chain carries TRBV18 and TRBJ1-1; 7 bases align to TRBD1. V was clipped by 3 bases and J by 0 bases; unmatched bases: 7. Germline values: CDR1 KGHSH, CDR2 LQKENI. This CDR3 region has 16 residues. CDR3 sequence: CASSPGRGHMNTEAFF. The CDR3 bases are TGTGCCAGCTCACCTGGAAGGGGGCATATGAACACTGAAGCTTTCTTT.

This clonotype was counted between two and nine times. The chain carries TRBV11-2 and TRBJ1-4; D remains unclear. Trimming cost V 6 bases and J 0 bases, with 11 bases left between them. The CDR3 length is 15 residues. The V gene's germline CDR1 is SGHAT and CDR2 FQNNGV. CDR3 in amino acids: CASSSGPSTNEKLFF. The CDR3, as DNA: TGTGCCAGCAGTTCCGGACCGTCAACTAATGAAAAACTGTTTTTT.

The chain combines TRBV28 with TRBJ2-1; 7 bases map to TRBD1. V lost 6 bases and J lost 8; bases outside the gene matches: 10. Germline CDR1 and CDR2: MDHEN and SYDVKM. This CDR3 spans 14 amino acids. The CDR3 loop is CASRAQDRRDEQFF. The CDR3, as DNA: TGTGCCAGCAGAGCCCAGGACAGGCGGGATGAGCAGTTCTTC.

This clonotype was counted only a few times. V gene TRBV4-1 combines with J gene TRBJ2-3; a weak D match, TRBD1 (6 bases). V was shortened by 4 bases and J by 4 bases, with 24 bases between the two germline ends. CDR1 and CDR2 (germline): MGHRA, YSYEKL. The CDR3 spans 18 residues. The CDR3 nucleotides are TGCGCCAGCAGCCCGCTAAGCTTCCGGGACAAGGAGCCAGATACGCAGTATTTT. Protein: CASSPLSFRDKEPDTQYF.

V is TRBV30 and J is TRBJ1-1; D is unclear. Trimming cost V 0 bases and J 6 bases, with 5 bases left between them. This CDR3 contains 11 residues. Germline CDR1 GTSNPN, CDR2 SVGIG (reference sequence). This CDR3 reads CAWSVVAEAFF. In nucleotides, the CDR3 is TGTGCCTGGAGTGTGGTCGCTGAAGCTTTCTTT.

This clonotype was counted ten times or more. The gene calls are TRBV11-2 and TRBJ2-1; D possibly matches TRBD1 or TRBD2 (5 bases each). Trimming shortened V by 5 bases and J by 4 bases, and 15 bases separated the two germline ends. CDR1 is SGHAT, CDR2 FQNNGV, per germline. The CDR3 spans 15 residues. The CDR3 DNA follows: TGTGCCAGCAGCCCGGGGCTAGCACCTTACAATGAGCAGTTCTTC. As protein: CASSPGLAPYNEQFF.